This entry lists 30 T cell receptor beta chains sequenced from one sample in a study of technical replicates of blood from several donors. Measured with immunoSEQ multiplex PCR; TCRdb has only the in-frame clones, and not every one. The sample lists 91,000 or so clones, 95% occurring once. Sequenced: T cells isolated from PBMCs. These receptors were collected from a human donor in good health.

V gene TRBV4-1 combines with J gene TRBJ2-7; TRBD2 matches at 11 bases. The trim removed 1 base at V and 2 bases at J, leaving 1 base unmatched. The CDR3 is 15 residues long. The germline gives CDR1 MGHRA, CDR2 YSYEKL. The CDR3 loop reads CASSQGLAGTYEQYF. The DNA of the CDR3 is TGCGCCAGCAGCCAAGGACTAGCGGGAACCTACGAGCAGTACTTC.

V and J are TRBV28 and TRBJ1-2; maybe TRBD1 (5 bases). Germline CDR1 reads MDHEN; CDR2 reads SYDVKM. CDR3 length: 19 residues. V lost 3 bases, J lost 1 base, and 24 bases lay in between. Written as DNA, the CDR3 is TGTGCCAGCAGTTTGCGGCTTGAGAGACTGGGGCTAATTAACTATGGCTACACCTTC. It specifies CASSLRLERLGLINYGYTF.

J is TRBJ2-5 and V is TRBV27; the match to TRBD1 covers 7 bases. The CDR3 is 14 amino acids. Trimming cost V 6 bases and J 5 bases; bases outside gene matches: 9. CDR1 and CDR2 from the germline V gene are MNHEY and SMNVEV (reference sequence). The CDR3, as DNA: TGTGCCAGCAGACCGGGACAGCGTGGGGAGACCCAGTACTTC. It yields the protein CASRPGQRGETQYF.

In its sample, this clone was seen once. The chain combines TRBV27 with TRBJ2-1; D is possibly TRBD2 (5 bases). Trimming pared 3 bases from V and 0 bases from J, leaving 9 bases between. This CDR3 is 15 amino acids long. From germline, CDR1 is MNHEY and CDR2 SMNVEV (reference sequence). For the CDR3, the DNA is TGTGCCAGCAGTTTTTTGGGGAGCTCCTACAATGAGCAGTTCTTC. It specifies CASSFLGSSYNEQFF.

V is TRBV6-5 and J is TRBJ2-7; TRBD2 agrees at 11 bases. The ends lost 6 bases at V and 6 bases at J; junction bases unmatched: 4. Germline loops: CDR1 MNHEY, CDR2 SVGAGI. The CDR3 totals 13 residues. CDR3 nucleotides: TGTGCCAGCAGCGGACTAGCGGGTGCCGAGCAGTACTTC. Translation gives CASSGLAGAEQYF.

The rearrangement joins TRBV4-1 to TRBJ1-3; D is undetermined. Trimming cost V 4 bases and J 4 bases, with 8 bases left between them. CDR3 length: 13 amino acids. The germline gives CDR1 MGHRA, CDR2 YSYEKL. The CDR3 here is CASSLGTGNTIYF. DNA of the CDR3: TGCGCCAGCAGCCTGGGCACGGGAAACACCATATATTTT.

The chain links TRBV7-9 to TRBJ1-1; D may be TRBD1 (5 bases). The V end was cut by 5 bases, the J end by 0 bases, with 10 bases between. Germline values: CDR1 SEHNR, CDR2 FQNEAQ (reference sequence). CDR3 length: 14 residues. The CDR3 sequence: CASSRGGVNTEAFF. As DNA, the CDR3 is TGTGCCAGCAGCCGTGGGGGGGTGAACACTGAAGCTTTCTTT.

The chain employs TRBV28 and TRBJ2-7; D may be TRBD2 (6 bases). Germline assignment: CDR1 MDHEN and CDR2 SYDVKM. V gave up 2 bases and J gave up 5 bases, with 10 bases separating them. CDR3 length: 13 residues. CDR3 region: CASSLRRRDEQYF. The CDR3 DNA reads as TGTGCCAGCAGTTTAAGAAGGAGGGACGAGCAGTACTTC.

CDR3: CASSGSGYEAFF. In DNA, the CDR3 is TGTGCCAGCAGTGGGTCAGGATATGAAGCTTTCTTT. The genes are TRBV25-1 and TRBJ1-1; no clear D gene. Trimming pared 4 bases from V and 7 bases from J, leaving 10 bases between. Per germline, CDR1 MGHDK and CDR2 SYGVNS. The CDR3 sequence is 12 residues long.

The chain has TRBV13 and TRBJ2-7; 8 bases align to TRBD2. After removal of 5 bases from V and 0 bases from J, the junction contained 9 bases not matched to a gene. The CDR3 runs to 16 residues. Germline lookup yields CDR1 PRHDT and CDR2 FYEKMQ (reference sequence). CDR3 coding DNA: TGTGCCAGCAGCACCACACGGGGGGGCTCCTCCTACGAGCAGTACTTC. Amino acids: CASSTTRGGSSYEQYF.

CDR3 DNA sequence: TGTGCCAGCAGCTTTCCCAGAACAGGGGATGGCTACACCTTC. It yields the protein CASSFPRTGDGYTF. The chain recombines TRBV7-9 with TRBJ1-2; 7 bases fit TRBD1. This CDR3 spans 14 amino acids. Germline V CDR1 and CDR2: SEHNR, FQNEAQ (reference sequence). V was clipped by 3 bases and J by 6 bases; unmatched bases: 7.

The gene calls are TRBV5-1 and TRBJ2-1; 10 bases align to TRBD2. CDR3 size: 16 residues. V dropped 3 bases and J dropped 5; count of bases not matched to a gene: 8. Germline CDR1 reads SGHRS; CDR2 reads YFSETQ. DNA for the CDR3: TGCGCCAGCAGCTCGGTCCTAGCGGGAGAGAACAATGAGCAGTTCTTC. Its protein is CASSSVLAGENNEQFF.

Details on this clone: This sample also contains other DNA sequences that code for the same CDR3. The V and J genes are TRBV10-1 and TRBJ2-2, with a possible D match to TRBD1 (6 bases). CDR3 length: 13 residues. Germline loops: CDR1 WNHNN, CDR2 SYGVQD (reference sequence). Trimming took off 6 bases at V and 5 bases at J, with 10 bases between the two ends. The CDR3 loop reads CASSSQGTGELFF. Written as DNA, the CDR3 is TGCGCCAGCAGCTCACAGGGTACCGGGGAGCTGTTTTTT.

The chain uses TRBV5-4 and TRBJ2-1; 7 bases line up with TRBD2. The ends lost 0 bases at V and 1 base at J; junction bases unmatched: 4. The length of the CDR3 is 16 residues. Germline CDR1 SGHNT, CDR2 YYREEE (reference sequence). The DNA for the CDR3 is TGTGCCAGCAGCTTGGGTAGCGGGCGTTCCTACAATGAGCAGTTCTTC. This translates into CASSLGSGRSYNEQFF.

The chain links TRBV7-6 to TRBJ2-1; 7 bases map to TRBD2. Germline CDR1 SGHVS, CDR2 FNYEAQ. With V trimmed by 5 bases and J by 5 bases, 9 bases remained unmatched. The CDR3 extends over 15 amino acids. The CDR3 DNA sequence: TGTGCCAGCAGCACAGCGGGAACAGTTAACAATGAGCAGTTCTTC. Amino acids: CASSTAGTVNNEQFF.

This chain links TRBV28 with TRBJ1-2; 7 bases match TRBD1. The CDR3 totals 14 residues. In germline, CDR1 is MDHEN, CDR2 SYDVKM. Trimming took 7 bases from V and 2 from J; bases not matched to a gene: 7. This chain's CDR3 is CASTSGGINYGYTF. The CDR3 region has the DNA TGTGCCAGCACCTCAGGGGGTATAAACTATGGCTACACCTTC.

The chain employs TRBV5-4 and TRBJ1-1; TRBD1 is a possible D gene (5 bases). V dropped 4 bases and J dropped 3 bases, with 10 bases sitting between them. Germline CDR1 SGHNT, CDR2 YYREEE (reference sequence). This CDR3 is built from 13 residues. CDR3 residues: CASSVKGHTEAFF. CDR3 coding DNA: TGTGCCAGCAGCGTAAAGGGGCACACTGAAGCTTTCTTT.

The V and J genes are TRBV5-1 and TRBJ1-6; 7 bases fit TRBD1. V was clipped by 4 bases and J by 0 bases; unmatched bases: 4. The CDR3 spans 16 residues. Germline loops: CDR1 SGHRS, CDR2 YFSETQ. The CDR3 sequence is CASSEGQSSYNSPLHF. The CDR3, as DNA: TGCGCCAGCAGCGAGGGACAGAGCTCCTATAATTCACCCCTCCACTTT.

The chain employs TRBV6-4 and TRBJ1-2, with no clear D. The CDR3 runs to 12 residues. Trimming stripped 6 bases from V and 2 bases from J, with 7 bases between. The germline CDR1 and CDR2 sequences are MRHNA and SNTAGT. CDR3 loop: CASRAGNYGYTF. The CDR3 nucleotides are TGTGCCAGCAGAGCAGGAAACTATGGCTACACCTTC.

The chain carries TRBV27 and TRBJ2-3; TRBD2 matches 13 bases. Germline values: CDR1 MNHEY, CDR2 SMNVEV (reference sequence). V shed 7 bases, J shed 9 bases, and the junction held 7 bases outside the gene matches. The CDR3 covers 14 residues. CDR3 DNA sequence: TGTGCCAGCAAAACTAGCGGGGGGGGATCAACGCAGTATTTT. This encodes CASKTSGGGSTQYF.

The chain combines TRBV4-1 with TRBJ2-3; D perhaps matches TRBD2 (6 bases). V lost 0 bases and J 0 bases, leaving 7 bases between the germline ends. CDR3 length equals 15 residues. The germline gives CDR1 MGHRA, CDR2 YSYEKL. CDR3 in DNA: TGCGCCAGCAGCCAAGATAGCGGAAGCACAGATACGCAGTATTTT. Amino acid sequence: CASSQDSGSTDTQYF.

The rearrangement links TRBV27 to TRBJ2-3; 9 bases align to TRBD1. The CDR3 loop spans 13 amino acids. Germline V gene sequence: CDR1 MNHEY, CDR2 SMNVEV (reference sequence). The V and J ends lost 6 bases and 4 bases, in that order; junction bases with no gene match: 2. The DNA of the CDR3 is TGTGCCAGCAGACAGGGGGCCCCAGATACGCAGTATTTT. This codes for CASRQGAPDTQYF.

This chain uses TRBV7-8 with TRBJ1-2; 7 bases are a match to TRBD1. Germline-derived CDR1 and CDR2 are SGHVS and FQNEAQ. V lost 5 bases, J lost 5 bases, and 8 bases stayed unmatched. The CDR3 is 14 residues long. The CDR3 is CASSTRRQGYGYTF. CDR3 nucleotides: TGTGCCAGCAGCACTCGTCGACAGGGTTATGGCTACACCTTC.

The chain recombines TRBV5-6 with TRBJ2-7, with D tentatively TRBD2 (6 bases). Germline V gives CDR1 SGHDT, CDR2 YYEEEE. The ends were cut back, 0 bases at V and 3 bases at J, with 13 bases in the middle. This CDR3 has 15 residues. CDR3 in amino acids: CASSLVLVGGYEQYF. CDR3 in DNA: TGTGCCAGCAGCTTGGTACTGGTGGGGGGCTACGAGCAGTACTTC.

CDR3 nucleotides: TGTGCCACCCTAGCGGGGCAAGAGAACGACGAAGAGACCCAGTACTTC. Its translation is CATLAGQENDEETQYF. The rearrangement uses TRBV28 and TRBJ2-5, with 9 nucleotides matching TRBD2. The CDR3 loop spans 16 amino acids. Unmatched junction bases numbered 15, after V lost 10 bases and J lost 3 bases. Germline-derived CDR1 and CDR2 are MDHEN and SYDVKM. The whole variable domain, filled in from reference TRBV28 and TRBJ2-5, reads DVKVTQSSRYLVKRTGEKVFLECVQDMDHENMFWYRQDPGLGLRLIYFSYDVKMKEKGDIPEGYSVSREKKERFSLILESASTNQTSMYLCATLAGQENDEETQYFGPGTRLLVL.

This chain connects TRBV2 to TRBJ2-5; 9 bases line up with TRBD2. Losses at the gene ends were 7 bases for V and 5 bases for J; bases not matched to a gene: 11. CDR3 size: 15 residues. Germline V gene sequence: CDR1 SNHLY, CDR2 FYNNEI. In nucleotides, the CDR3 is TGTGCCAGCACCTCAGCGGGGGGAGTGTGGGAGACCCAGTACTTC. It encodes CASTSAGGVWETQYF.

The V call is TRBV19, the J call TRBJ1-1, with D perhaps matching TRBD1 (6 bases). CDR3 length: 13 amino acids. Trimming removed 5 bases from V and 2 bases from J, with 9 bases in between. CDR1 is LNHDA, CDR2 SQIVND, per germline (reference sequence). CDR3 bases: TGTGCCAGTAGTGTCAGGGGAAACACTGAAGCTTTCTTT. It translates to CASSVRGNTEAFF.

The chain carries TRBV7-9 and TRBJ1-2; D might be TRBD1 (5 bases). Per germline, CDR1 SEHNR and CDR2 FQNEAQ (reference sequence). The V end lost 1 base, the J end lost 4 bases, and 10 bases lay between the germline ends. The CDR3 length is 14 residues. The CDR3 spells CASSLVSGFYGYTF. The CDR3 coding sequence is TGTGCCAGCAGCTTAGTTTCAGGGTTCTATGGCTACACCTTC. Variable domain in full (rest from reference TRBV7-9 and TRBJ1-2): DTGVSQNPRHKITKRGQNVTFRCDPISEHNRLYWYRQTLGQGPEFLTYFQNEAQLEKSRLLSDRFSAERPKGSFSTLEIQRTEQGDSAMYLCASSLVSGFYGYTFGSGTRLTVV.

The genes are TRBV18 and TRBJ2-7, with 8 bases aligning to TRBD1. The CDR3 covers 15 residues. Germline CDR1 reads KGHSH; CDR2 reads LQKENI. V trimming: 2 bases; J trimming: 5 bases; junction bases outside the gene matches: 8. The CDR3 loop is CASSPGQGRVHEQYF. The CDR3 region has the DNA TGTGCCAGCTCACCAGGACAGGGTAGGGTACACGAGCAGTACTTC.

The gene calls are TRBV4-2 and TRBJ2-5; tentatively, D is TRBD2 (5 bases). Trimming took 0 bases from V and 5 from J, leaving 16 bases between them. This CDR3 comprises 16 residues. Looked up from germline, CDR1 is LGHNA and CDR2 is YNFKEQ. The CDR3 nucleotides read TGTGCCAGCAGCCAAGATACGGGGAAACCTGGCGAGACCCAGTACTTC. It translates to CASSQDTGKPGETQYF.